These 2 T cell receptor beta chains were all obtained from the same sample, sequenced in a study of shared clonotypes between healthy human individuals. Assay used: immunoSEQ multiplex PCR; TCRdb lists only in-frame clones, some missing. The sample lists about 2.1 million clones; 85% to 95% were seen once. Naive CD8 cells lacked CD45RO, underwent positive selection for CCR7 and left out terminally differentiated effector memory CD45RA+ cells. The sequenced sample was naive CD8+ T cells from PBMCs. These receptors all come from a man aged 18 to 35 in good health. Some clones in this sample may be carry-over from other donors' samples.

The chain recombines TRBV7-2 with TRBJ2-1; 7 bases are a match to TRBD2. With V trimmed by 1 base and J by 2 bases, 8 bases remained unmatched. CDR1 and CDR2 from the germline V gene are SGHTA and FQGNSA. The CDR3 runs to 17 residues. The CDR3 region is CASSLVWGTIAYNEQFF. As DNA, the CDR3 is TGTGCCAGCAGCTTAGTGTGGGGGACTATTGCCTACAATGAGCAGTTCTTC.

The chain carries TRBV7-9 and TRBJ1-4; 8 nucleotides match TRBD1. V lost 5 bases and J lost 6; bases outside the gene matches: 8. From germline, CDR1 is SEHNR and CDR2 FQNEAQ (reference sequence). CDR3 length equals 15 residues. CDR3 nucleotides: TGTGCCAGCAGCGACGGACAGGGTCAGGATGAAAAACTGTTTTTT. Translation gives CASSDGQGQDEKLFF. Variable domain in full (rest from reference TRBV7-9 and TRBJ1-4): DTGVSQNPRHKITKRGQNVTFRCDPISEHNRLYWYRQTLGQGPEFLTYFQNEAQLEKSRLLSDRFSAERPKGSFSTLEIQRTEQGDSAMYLCASSDGQGQDEKLFFGSGTQLSVL.